This T cell receptor (beta chain) was sequenced for a study of T cell repertoires in cytomegalovirus infection (dated by TCRdb to the late 2010s). Looking at the study overall: Recently identified HLA-C-restricted CMV epitopes, whose presentation resists viral immunomodulation, were targeted by peptide stimulations together with well-studied HLA-B-restricted epitopes. Donor HLA type was relevant to the analysis, because carriage of CMV infection together with the matching HLA type was indicated by public TCR beta signatures. Paper-wide results and their limitations: Cumulative frequency of public TCR beta family members discriminated carriers of CMV infection plus the relevant HLA type in this cohort and an independent roughly 320-donor cohort. The ex vivo response was dominated by HLA-C-restricted CMV-specific TCR beta clonotypes, and the single most frequent clonotype in two of eight donors was supplied by these HLA-C-restricted clonotypes.

To note about this clonotype: Its antigen remains undetermined. Base qualities were left out, and no much larger clone turns up one base away.

TCRdb names Illumina HiSeq 1500 as the instrument used. TCRdb itself trimmed the public reads at Q25 with fastp, ran MiXCR and retained productive beta chains. Every CDR3 protein is listed once, alongside the most common genes and DNA of its rows. The sample has about 55,000 distinct CDR3 sequences on record, roughly 20% of them singletons. About 68% of the sample is held by the ten biggest clonotypes. This sample's treatment or condition label indicates: in vitro stimulation with specific CMV peptide epitopes to enrich CMV-specific T cells. Taken from the germline V gene, the CDR1 and CDR2 loops are SQVTM and ANQGSEA. V loses 0 bases of germline sequence and J loses 6 bases, and the interval between the two ends is 9 bases. The CDR3 sequence holds 13 residues, the cysteine and phenylalanine included. The only DNA kept is the CDR3, 39 bases in frame from the first base.

The sequence links TRBV29-1 to TRBJ2-1, with the D gene uncertain. The sequence was collected from a human donor in good health (CMV status not recorded). Some clones in this sample may be carry-over from other donors' samples. The sequenced sample was CD8+ T cells from cultured PBMCs, obtained from culture after CMV antigen stimulation. The CDR3 region has the sequence CSVEDRRINEQFF. The nucleotides are TGCAGCGTTGAAGATCGCCGGATCAATGAGCAGTTCTTC.